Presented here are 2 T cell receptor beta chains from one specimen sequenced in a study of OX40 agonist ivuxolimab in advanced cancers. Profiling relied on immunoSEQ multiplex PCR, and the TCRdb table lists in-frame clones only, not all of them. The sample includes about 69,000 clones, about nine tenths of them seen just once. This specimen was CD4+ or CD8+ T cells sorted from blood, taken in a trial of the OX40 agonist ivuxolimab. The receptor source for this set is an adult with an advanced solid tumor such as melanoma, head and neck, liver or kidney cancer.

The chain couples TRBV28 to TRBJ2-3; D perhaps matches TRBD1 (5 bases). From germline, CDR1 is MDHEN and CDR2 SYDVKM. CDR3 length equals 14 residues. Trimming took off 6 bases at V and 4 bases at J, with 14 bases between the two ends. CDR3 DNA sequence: TGTGCCAGCAGGGTGGCAGGGCGTTCAGATACGCAGTATTTT. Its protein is CASRVAGRSDTQYF.

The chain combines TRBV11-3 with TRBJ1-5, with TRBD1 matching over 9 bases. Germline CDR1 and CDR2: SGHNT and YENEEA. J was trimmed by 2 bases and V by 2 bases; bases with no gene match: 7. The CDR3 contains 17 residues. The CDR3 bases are TGTGCCAGCAGCTTAATTCGACAGGGGGTATGCAATCAGCCCCAGCATTTT. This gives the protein CASSLIRQGVCNQPQHF. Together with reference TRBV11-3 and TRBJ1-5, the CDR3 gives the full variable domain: EAGVVQSPRYKIIEKKQPVAFWCNPISGHNTLYWYLQNLGQGPELLIRYENEEAVDDSQLPKDRFSAERLKGVDSTLKIQPAELGDSAVYLCASSLIRQGVCNQPQHFGDGTRLSIL.